This TCR beta chain was captured in a study of blood T cell repertoires in COVID-19. As for the study in general: Acute-phase and convalescent COVID-19 samples originated in the United States, Italy and Spain. PBMCs, B-cell-depleted T cells, or T cells provided the cDNA or gDNA that made up the material.

Per the original data handling: Amplifying reference gene primers gave estimates of nucleated cell counts. Produced via immunoSEQ multiplex PCR; TCRdb's table is partial and in-frame only. V and J calls and clone size come straight from that table; D and trimming were deduced from the DNA. The sample lists 150,000 to 200,000 clones, 84% occurring once. This clone was seen at least ten times. Germline CDR1 and CDR2: SEHNR and FQNEAQ (reference sequence). J gave up 5 bases and V 5 bases, and 12 bases lay outside the gene matches. The CDR3 covers 15 residues. The chain uses TRBV7-9 and TRBJ2-7; 7 nucleotides agree with TRBD2. The clonotype comes from a man aged 30 to 45 with active or convalescent COVID-19. What was sequenced was peripheral blood. CDR3 in amino acids: CASSGEGRLNDEQYF. The CDR3 DNA is TGTGCCAGCAGCGGGGAGGGAAGACTCAACGACGAGCAGTACTTC.